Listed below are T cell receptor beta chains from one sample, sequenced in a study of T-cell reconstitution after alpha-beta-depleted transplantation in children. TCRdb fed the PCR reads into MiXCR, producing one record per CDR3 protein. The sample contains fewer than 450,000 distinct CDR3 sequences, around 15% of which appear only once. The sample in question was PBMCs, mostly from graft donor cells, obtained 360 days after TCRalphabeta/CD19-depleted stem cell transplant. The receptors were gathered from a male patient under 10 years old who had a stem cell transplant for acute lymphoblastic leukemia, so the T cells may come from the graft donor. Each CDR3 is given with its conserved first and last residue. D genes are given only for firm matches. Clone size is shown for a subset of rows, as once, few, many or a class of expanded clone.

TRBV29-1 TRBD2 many CSAERASGRAVKSEQYF
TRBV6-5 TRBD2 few CASSYSTSGEGYEQYF
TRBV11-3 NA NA CASSLRGASSYNEQFF
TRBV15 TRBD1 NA CATSRDRGSYEQYF
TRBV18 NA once CAGALGQGGEQYF
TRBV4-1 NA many CASSQSSRGSYNEQFF
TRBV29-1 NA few CSVESRRGSSDTQYF
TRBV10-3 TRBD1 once CAGGQGAGTGELFF
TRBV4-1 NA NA CASSGGVRGTGELFF
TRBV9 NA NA CASSVDGGYSYEQYF
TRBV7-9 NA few CASSLTAGPYEQYF
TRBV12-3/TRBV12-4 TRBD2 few CASRAGTRALNEQFF
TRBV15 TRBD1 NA CATSRGGRQGDGNEQFF
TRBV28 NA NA CASSHPTDSNQPQHF
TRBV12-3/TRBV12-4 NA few CASSLLVRLERTNNEQFF
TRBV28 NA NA CASSFWVPYEQYF
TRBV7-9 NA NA CASSLRLTEPSYEQYF
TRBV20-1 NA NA CSASGGSGNTIYF
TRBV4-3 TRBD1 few CASSQEAGFRGRKTEAFF
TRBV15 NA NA CATSRSGLARHLVDEQFF
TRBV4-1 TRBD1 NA CASSGTGRDEKLFF
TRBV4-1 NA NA CASSQESTGRYGYTF
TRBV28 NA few CASLEPVGGDTQYF
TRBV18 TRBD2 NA CASSETSGNLEQFF
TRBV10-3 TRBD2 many CAISPAQRGLTGELFF
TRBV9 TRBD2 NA CASGAGTFYNEQFF
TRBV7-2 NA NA CASSLEGRAYTDTQYF
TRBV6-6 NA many CASSYAGYNEQFF
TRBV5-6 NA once CASSPGLTRNYGYTF
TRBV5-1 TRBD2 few CASSLVAGETYEQYF
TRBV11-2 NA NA CASSLEPRRGADTQYF
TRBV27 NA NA CASSLSLWTDTQYF
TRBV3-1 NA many CASSMHPRQGAPQETQYF
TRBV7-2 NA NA CASSPLRPNYGYTF
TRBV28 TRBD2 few CASSFWSGSRTDTQYF
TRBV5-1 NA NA CASIGLNTEAFF
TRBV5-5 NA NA CASSLDRAGSGNTIYF
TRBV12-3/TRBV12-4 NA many CASSKVRWETQYF
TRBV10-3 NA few CAIGVTDTQYF
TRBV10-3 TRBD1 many CAIRRTGNTEAFF
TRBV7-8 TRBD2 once CASSFAGTSVANTGELFF
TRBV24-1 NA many CATSDLRGPQHF
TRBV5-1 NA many CASSVGQNTEAFF
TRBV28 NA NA CASSLRGIRVAEQFF
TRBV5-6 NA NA CASSLRGYYEQYF
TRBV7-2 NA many CASSSVGTLSYNEQFF
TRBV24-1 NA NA CATSGSSYNEQFF
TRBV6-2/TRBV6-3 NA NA CASSYSQGGDTQYF
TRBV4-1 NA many CASSPLAGTHYEQYF
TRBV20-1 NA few CSAVQGSSGANVLTF
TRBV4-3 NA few CASSQEWGRKGSYEQYF
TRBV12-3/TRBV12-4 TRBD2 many CASSLAIRGGGGHNEQFF